The clone carrying this T cell receptor beta chain was observed many times. The antigen is not known. The data belong to a study of response to subunit inactivated influenza vaccine. Study-wide points: Each seasonal influenza vaccination recruits few new T cells, the authors suggested.

Each CDR3 protein gets one entry after TCRdb re-called the RT-PCR reads with MiXCR. The data contain about 570,000 distinct CDR3 sequences, 12% of them singletons. Trimming removed 2 bases from V and 0 bases from J, with 5 bases in between. This CDR3 has 13 amino acids. The germline CDR1 and CDR2 sequences are MDHEN and SYDVKM. Sample: PBMCs from blood, taken on the day of vaccination. This receptor was taken from a man over 45 who received an inactivated influenza vaccine. V is TRBV28 and J is TRBJ2-7; D call uncertain. In nucleotides, the CDR3 is TGTGCCAGCAGTTTAGTTTACTCCTACGAGCAGTACTTC. Protein: CASSLVYSYEQYF.